The 14 T cell receptor beta chains below were found in one sample sequenced in a study of blood T cells in healthy people across ages. For the second PCR, which ran for about 6 to 11 cycles, a sample-barcoded 5' primer and a J-beta primer mix were used. Using its own MiXCR run on the 5' RACE reads, TCRdb lists one record per CDR3 protein. The data show around 800,000 distinct CDR3 sequences, roughly 44% seen once. Sequencing was performed on blood. The receptors shown here come from a man aged 55 to 70 in good health.

A few counts support this clonotype. V and J are TRBV20-1 and TRBJ2-7; TRBD2 agrees at 9 bases. The CDR3 covers 14 residues. In germline, CDR1 is DFQATT, CDR2 SNEGSKA (reference sequence). The J segment lost 5 bases and the V segment lost 8 bases, leaving 13 bases of the junction unmatched. The CDR3 nucleotides are TGCAGTTTTGAGAGGGCTAGCGGGGAGAACGAGCAGTACTTC. It is translated as CSFERASGENEQYF.

A few counts support this clonotype. This chain connects TRBV2 to TRBJ2-5, with TRBD1 matching 7 bases. Germline V gene sequence: CDR1 SNHLY, CDR2 FYNNEI. This CDR3 region has 13 residues. The V gene end was trimmed by 5 bases and the J gene end by 7 bases; junction bases not matched to a gene: 7. The CDR3 nucleotides are TGTGCCAGCAGTCCTGAGGGGGCCGGGACCCAGTACTTC. Translated: CASSPEGAGTQYF.

The chain uses TRBV29-1 and TRBJ2-5, with D perhaps matching TRBD1 (6 bases). With 2 bases removed from V and 0 bases from J, the gap between germline ends came to 7 bases. The CDR3 length is 13 residues. Germline CDR1 SQVTM, CDR2 ANQGSEA. The CDR3 here is CSVETGYQETQYF. The CDR3 DNA reads as TGCAGCGTTGAAACAGGGTACCAAGAGACCCAGTACTTC. The full variable domain, rest sourced from reference TRBV29-1 and TRBJ2-5, is SAVISQKPSRDICQRGTSLTIQCQVDSQVTMMFWYRQQPGQSLTLIATANQGSEATYESGFVIDKFPISRPNLTFSTLTVSNMSPEDSSIYLCSVETGYQETQYFGPGTRLLVL.

The CDR3 DNA is TGTGCCAGCAGCCAAGAAACTAGCTGGTACGAGCAGTACTTC. As protein: CASSQETSWYEQYF. The V and J genes are TRBV3-1 and TRBJ2-7, with a weak D call TRBD2 (6 bases). The V and J ends lost 0 bases and 4 bases respectively, with 10 bases between them. CDR3 length: 14 amino acids. Germline V CDR1 and CDR2: LGHDT, YNNKEL (reference sequence).

The V and J genes are TRBV30 and TRBJ1-4; D is ambiguous. The CDR3 is made up of 15 amino acids. CDR1 is GTSNPN and CDR2 is SVGIG in the germline V gene (reference sequence). V was trimmed by 2 bases and J by 7 bases, leaving 17 bases between them. For the CDR3, the DNA is TGTGCCTGGAGTTTCACCCGAGTCCGGCGTGAAAAACTGTTTTTT. Protein sequence: CAWSFTRVRREKLFF.

In this sample, this clonotype turned up once. V and J are TRBV7-9 and TRBJ1-4; 10 bases line up with TRBD1. The length of the CDR3 is 15 residues. V lost 5 bases and J lost 14; bases outside the gene matches: 14. Germline V gene sequence: CDR1 SEHNR, CDR2 FQNEAQ (reference sequence). This CDR3 is CASSTNRDRGPALFF. CDR3 DNA sequence: TGTGCCAGCAGCACCAACCGGGACAGGGGACCCGCTCTGTTTTTT.

This sequence joins TRBV4-3 and TRBJ2-3; TRBD1 aligns across 8 bases. This CDR3 has 15 residues. Per germline, CDR1 LGHNA and CDR2 YSLEER. The ends lost 3 bases at V and 1 base at J; junction bases unmatched: 3. The CDR3 DNA reads TGCGCCAGCAGCCAGGGGACAGGCCGCACAGATACGCAGTATTTT. Residues: CASSQGTGRTDTQYF.

V gene TRBV2 combines with J gene TRBJ2-7; the D gene could be TRBD1 or TRBD2 (5 bases each). The CDR3 spans 13 residues. The V end lost 6 bases, the J end lost 0 bases, and 9 bases lay between the germline ends. The germline CDR1 and CDR2 sequences are SNHLY and FYNNEI. CDR3 sequence reads: CASRGDPSYEQYF. Here the CDR3 DNA reads TGTGCCAGCAGGGGGGATCCCTCCTACGAGCAGTACTTC.

The table lists this clonotype with a few counts. This chain uses TRBV28 with TRBJ2-1, with D unresolved. With 3 bases removed from V and 12 bases from J, the gap between germline ends came to 12 bases. Germline assignment: CDR1 MDHEN and CDR2 SYDVKM. The CDR3 is 12 amino acids. The CDR3 is CASSLRQAGQFF. Written as DNA, the CDR3 is TGTGCCAGCAGTTTGAGGCAGGCTGGGCAGTTCTTC. Combining the CDR3 with reference TRBV28 and TRBJ2-1 gives the whole variable domain DVKVTQSSRYLVKRTGEKVFLECVQDMDHENMFWYRQDPGLGLRLIYFSYDVKMKEKGDIPEGYSVSREKKERFSLILESASTNQTSMYLCASSLRQAGQFFGPGTRLTVL.

The CDR3 DNA follows: TGTGCCAGCAGTGCCCGGGGAGCCCCCCTCAATGAGCAGTTCTTC. It codes for CASSARGAPLNEQFF. The chain recombines TRBV6-1 with TRBJ2-1; possibly TRBD2 for D (5 bases). Germline lookup yields CDR1 MNHNS and CDR2 SASEGT. Trimming removed 4 bases from V and 6 bases from J, with 16 bases in between. The CDR3 sequence is 15 residues long.

The count of this clonotype is one. The V call is TRBV7-2, the J call TRBJ1-1; tentatively, D is TRBD1 (6 bases). CDR1 is SGHTA and CDR2 is FQGNSA in the germline V gene. The germline V and J ends were trimmed by 5 bases and 6 bases, with 19 bases remaining between them. This CDR3 is 15 amino acids long. Here the CDR3 DNA reads TGTGCCAGCAGCCTGAGTCCCGAGGGGGATCCTGAAGCTTTCTTT. Translation gives CASSLSPEGDPEAFF.

The chain combines TRBV21-1 with TRBJ2-3; the table's D call TRBD2 went unverified against the DNA. TRBV21-1 is reported as a pseudogene. There are 18 residues in the CDR3. The CDR3 DNA reads as TGTGCCAGCAGCATACTGTTTAAGCGGGGGGCCCCACGCGATACGCAGTATTTT. Protein: CASSILFKRGAPRDTQYF.

V and J are TRBV7-2 and TRBJ2-2; D is undetermined. Trimming took 5 bases from V and 0 from J, leaving 10 bases between them. Per the germline V gene, CDR1 is SGHTA and CDR2 is FQGNSA. The CDR3 extends over 15 amino acids. Written as DNA, the CDR3 is TGTGCCAGCAGCCAAAGATCAGCGAACACCGGGGAGCTGTTTTTT. The encoded protein is CASSQRSANTGELFF.

The genes are TRBV6-6 and TRBJ2-5; possible D gene TRBD2, 5 bases. The CDR3 is made up of 17 amino acids. With 6 bases removed from V and 1 base from J, the gap between germline ends came to 21 bases. CDR1 is MNHNY, CDR2 SVGAGI, per germline (reference sequence). CDR3 nucleotides: TGTGCCAGCAGCACCTCCCGACAAGCGGTGTCCCAAGAGACCCAGTACTTC. Translating it yields CASSTSRQAVSQETQYF.